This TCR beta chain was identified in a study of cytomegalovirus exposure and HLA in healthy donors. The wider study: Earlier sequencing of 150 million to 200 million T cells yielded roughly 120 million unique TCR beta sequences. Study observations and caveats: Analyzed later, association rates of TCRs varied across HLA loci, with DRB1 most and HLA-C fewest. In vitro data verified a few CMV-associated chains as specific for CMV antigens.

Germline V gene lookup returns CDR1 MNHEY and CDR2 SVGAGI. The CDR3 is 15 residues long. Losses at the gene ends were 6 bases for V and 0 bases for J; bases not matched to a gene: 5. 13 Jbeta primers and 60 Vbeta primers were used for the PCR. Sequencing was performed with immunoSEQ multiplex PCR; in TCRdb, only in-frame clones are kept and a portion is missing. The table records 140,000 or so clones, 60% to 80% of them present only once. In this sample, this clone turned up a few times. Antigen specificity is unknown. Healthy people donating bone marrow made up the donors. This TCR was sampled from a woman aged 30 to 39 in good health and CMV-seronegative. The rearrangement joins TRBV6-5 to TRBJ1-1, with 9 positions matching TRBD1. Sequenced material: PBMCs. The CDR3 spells CASRETGGMNTEAFF. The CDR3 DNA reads TGTGCCAGCAGGGAGACAGGGGGGATGAACACTGAAGCTTTCTTT.